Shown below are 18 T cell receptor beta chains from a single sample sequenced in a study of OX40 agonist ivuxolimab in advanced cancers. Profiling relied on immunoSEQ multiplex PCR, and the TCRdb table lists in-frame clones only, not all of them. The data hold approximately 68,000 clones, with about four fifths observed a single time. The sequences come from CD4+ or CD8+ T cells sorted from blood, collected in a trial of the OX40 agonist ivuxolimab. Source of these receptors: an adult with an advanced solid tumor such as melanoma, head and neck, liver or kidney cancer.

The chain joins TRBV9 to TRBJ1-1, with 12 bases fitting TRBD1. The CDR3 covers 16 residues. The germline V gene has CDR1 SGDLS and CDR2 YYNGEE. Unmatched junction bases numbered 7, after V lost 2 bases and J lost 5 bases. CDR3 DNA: TGTGCCAGCAGCGTCGGGACAGGGGGCGTGGGGACTGAAGCTTTCTTT. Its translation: CASSVGTGGVGTEAFF.

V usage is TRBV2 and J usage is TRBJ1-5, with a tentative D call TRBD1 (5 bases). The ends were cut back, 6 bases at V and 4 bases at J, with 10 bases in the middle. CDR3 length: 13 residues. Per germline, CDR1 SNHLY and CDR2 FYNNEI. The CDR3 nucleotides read TGTGCCAGCAGCGGGACGGGAAATCAGCCCCAGCATTTT. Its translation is CASSGTGNQPQHF.

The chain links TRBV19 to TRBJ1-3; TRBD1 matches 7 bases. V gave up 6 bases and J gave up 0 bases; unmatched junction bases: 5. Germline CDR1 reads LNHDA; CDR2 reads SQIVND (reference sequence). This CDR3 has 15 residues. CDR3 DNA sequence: TGTGCCAGTAGAGGGGGCGGCTACTCTGGAAACACCATATATTTT. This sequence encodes CASRGGGYSGNTIYF.

In DNA, the CDR3 is TGTGCCAGCAGCCGCCCGGGACAAACCTACGAGCAGTACGTC. Protein sequence: CASSRPGQTYEQYV. The rearrangement links TRBV5-4 to TRBJ2-7, with D perhaps matching TRBD1 (6 bases). This CDR3 has 14 amino acids. V was shortened by 4 bases and J by 2 bases, with 13 bases between the two germline ends. Germline V gene data show CDR1 as SGHNT and CDR2 as YYREEE (reference sequence).

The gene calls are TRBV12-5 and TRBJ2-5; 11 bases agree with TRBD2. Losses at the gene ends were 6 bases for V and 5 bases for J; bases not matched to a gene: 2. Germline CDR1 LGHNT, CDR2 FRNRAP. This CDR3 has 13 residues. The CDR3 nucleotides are TGTGCTAGTGGACTAGCGGGAGAGGAGACCCAGTACTTC. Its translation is CASGLAGEETQYF.

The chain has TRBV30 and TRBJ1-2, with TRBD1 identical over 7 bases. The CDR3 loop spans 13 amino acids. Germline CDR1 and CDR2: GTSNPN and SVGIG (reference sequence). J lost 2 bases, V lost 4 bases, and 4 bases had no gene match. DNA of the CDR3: TGTGCCTGGACTCCGACAGGGAACTATGGCTACACCTTC. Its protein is CAWTPTGNYGYTF.

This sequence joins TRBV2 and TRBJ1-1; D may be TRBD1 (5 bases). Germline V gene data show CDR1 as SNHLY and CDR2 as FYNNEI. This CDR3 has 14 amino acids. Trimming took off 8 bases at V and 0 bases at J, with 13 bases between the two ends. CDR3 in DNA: TGTGCCAGCGACCTAGGGGTGATGAACACTGAAGCTTTCTTT. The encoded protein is CASDLGVMNTEAFF.

The CDR3 region has the DNA TGTGCCAGCAGCTTGGGTAGCGCGACCTACGAGCAGTACTTC. This codes for CASSLGSATYEQYF. The chain combines TRBV5-4 with TRBJ2-7; tentative D call: TRBD2 (5 bases). The V gene lost 0 bases and the J gene lost 2 bases, with 9 bases spanning the gap. This CDR3 is 14 amino acids long. CDR1 and CDR2 from the germline V gene are SGHNT and YYREEE (reference sequence).

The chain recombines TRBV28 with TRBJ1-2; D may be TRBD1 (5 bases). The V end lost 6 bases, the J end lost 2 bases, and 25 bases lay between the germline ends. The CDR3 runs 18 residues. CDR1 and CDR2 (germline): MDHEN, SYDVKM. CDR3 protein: CASSYGAWSGQPNYGYTF. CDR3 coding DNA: TGTGCCAGCAGCTACGGCGCATGGTCGGGGCAACCCAACTATGGCTACACCTTC.

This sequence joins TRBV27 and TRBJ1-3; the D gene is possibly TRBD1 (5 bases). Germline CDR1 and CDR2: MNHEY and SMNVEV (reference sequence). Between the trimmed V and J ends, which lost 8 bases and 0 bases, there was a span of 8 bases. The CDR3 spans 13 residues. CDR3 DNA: TGTGCCAGCCCCGACAGCTCTGGAAACACCATATATTTT. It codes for CASPDSSGNTIYF.

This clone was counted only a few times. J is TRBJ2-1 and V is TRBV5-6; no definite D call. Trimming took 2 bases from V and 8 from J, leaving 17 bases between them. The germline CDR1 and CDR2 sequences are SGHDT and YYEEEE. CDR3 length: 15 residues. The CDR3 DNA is TGTGCCAGCAGCTTTTGGGCCAGCGCGTTGGATGAGCAGTTCTTC. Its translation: CASSFWASALDEQFF.

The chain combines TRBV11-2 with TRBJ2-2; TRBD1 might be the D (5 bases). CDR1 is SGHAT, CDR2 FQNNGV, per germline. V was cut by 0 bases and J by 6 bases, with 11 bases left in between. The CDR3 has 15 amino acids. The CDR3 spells CASSLEGRAAGELFF. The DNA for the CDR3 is TGTGCCAGCAGCTTAGAGGGCAGGGCGGCCGGGGAGCTGTTTTTT.

The CDR3 bases are TGTGCCAGCACCCTCAAAGAGCGGGGGAAAGAGACCCAGTACTTC. The encoded protein is CASTLKERGKETQYF. V is TRBV5-4 and J is TRBJ2-5, with 8 bases matching TRBD2. J gave up 3 bases and V 6 bases, and 10 bases lay outside the gene matches. CDR3 length equals 15 residues. Germline V CDR1 and CDR2: SGHNT, YYREEE (reference sequence).

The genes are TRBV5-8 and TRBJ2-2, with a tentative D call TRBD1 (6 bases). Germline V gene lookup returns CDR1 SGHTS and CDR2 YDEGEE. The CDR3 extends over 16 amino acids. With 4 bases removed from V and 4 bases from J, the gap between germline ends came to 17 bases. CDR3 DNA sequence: TGTGCCAGCAGCCGGGCGGAGGACAGTAGCACCGGGGAGCTGTTTTTT. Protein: CASSRAEDSSTGELFF. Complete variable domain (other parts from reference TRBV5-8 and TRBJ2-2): EAGVTQSPTHLIKTRGQQATLRCSPISGHTSVYWYQQALGLGLQFLLWYDEGEERNRGNFPPRFSGRQFPNYSSELNVNALELEDSALYLCASSRAEDSSTGELFFGEGSRLTVL.

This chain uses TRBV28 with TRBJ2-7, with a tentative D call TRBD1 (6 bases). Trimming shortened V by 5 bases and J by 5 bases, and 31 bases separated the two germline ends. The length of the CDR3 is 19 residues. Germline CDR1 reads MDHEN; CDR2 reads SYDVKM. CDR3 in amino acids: CASSRLSGGTGKRAHEQYF. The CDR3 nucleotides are TGTGCCAGCAGTAGGCTCAGCGGAGGTACAGGGAAAAGGGCTCACGAGCAGTACTTC.

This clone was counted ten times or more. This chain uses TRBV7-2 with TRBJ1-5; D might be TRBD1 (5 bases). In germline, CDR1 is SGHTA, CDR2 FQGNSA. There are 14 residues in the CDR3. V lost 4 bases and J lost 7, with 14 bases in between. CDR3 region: CASSSGQEGQPQHF. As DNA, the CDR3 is TGTGCCAGCAGCTCCGGACAAGAGGGGCAGCCCCAGCATTTT. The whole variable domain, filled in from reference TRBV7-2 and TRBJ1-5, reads GAGVSQSPSNKVTEKGKDVELRCDPISGHTALYWYRQSLGQGLEFLIYFQGNSAPDKSGLPSDRFSAERTGGSVSTLTIQRTQQEDSAVYLCASSSGQEGQPQHFGDGTRLSIL.

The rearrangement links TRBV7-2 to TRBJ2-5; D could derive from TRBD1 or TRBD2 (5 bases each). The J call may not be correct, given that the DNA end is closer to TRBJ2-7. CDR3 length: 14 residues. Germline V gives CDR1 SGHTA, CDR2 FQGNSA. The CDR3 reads CASSLRPGSYEQYF. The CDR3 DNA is TGTGCCAGCAGCTTAAGGCCAGGGAGCTACGAGCAGTACTTC.

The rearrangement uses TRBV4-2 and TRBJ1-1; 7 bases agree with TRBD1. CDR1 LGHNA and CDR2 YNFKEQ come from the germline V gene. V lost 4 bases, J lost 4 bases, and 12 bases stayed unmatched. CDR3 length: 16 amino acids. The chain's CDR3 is CASSPTGRLVSTEAFF. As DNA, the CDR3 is TGTGCCAGCAGCCCGACAGGGAGACTAGTGAGCACTGAAGCTTTCTTT.